Listed below are T cell receptor beta chains from one sample, sequenced in a study of Tregs in tolerant kidney transplant recipients. TCRdb's copy holds only in-frame clones and misses some; the assay was immunoSEQ multiplex PCR. The sample includes 60,000 to 65,000 clones, less than 98% seen only once; the top ten take 0.34%. This specimen consisted of Tregs from blood, obtained before the transplant. The receptors were gathered from a human donor who received a combined kidney and bone marrow transplant. Both conserved end residues are part of each CDR3. The D gene is left open where the match is weak. Rows give clone size only sometimes, using once, few, many, or a class for an expanded clone.

d_gene	v_gene	j_gene	len	abundance	CDR3nt	CDR3aa
TRBD1	TRBV4-2	TRBJ2-1	18	-	TGTGCCAGCAGCCAAGACGTGGGACAGGGCTATCCCTACAATGAGCAGTTCTTC	CASSQDVGQGYPYNEQFF
-	TRBV30	TRBJ1-3	12	-	TGTGCCTGGTCCCAGGGGGGAAACACCATATATTTT	CAWSQGGNTIYF
TRBD2	TRBV15	TRBJ2-5	17	-	TGTGCCACCAGCACCGGGACTAGCGGGAGCGGGCAAGAGACCCAGTACTTC	CATSTGTSGSGQETQYF
TRBD1	TRBV7-2	TRBJ1-2	15	-	TGTGCCAGCAGCTCTAAGGACAGGGGCATCTATGGCTACACCTTC	CASSSKDRGIYGYTF
-	TRBV18	TRBJ1-5	15	-	TGTGCCAGCTCACCACGGGGGCTTAGCAATCAGCCCCAGCATTTT	CASSPRGLSNQPQHF
-	TRBV21-1	TRBJ2-7	13	-	TGTGCCAGCAGGAGGGCCGAGATACTCGAGCAGTACTTC	CASRRAEILEQYF
-	TRBV5-6	TRBJ2-5	13	-	TGTGCCAGCAGTTCCCTACTGGGGCAGACCCAGTACTTC	CASSSLLGQTQYF
TRBD1	TRBV9	TRBJ2-1	14	-	TGTGCCAGCAGCGGGGGGACAGGGAGGGATGAGCAGTTCTTC	CASSGGTGRDEQFF
-	TRBV30	TRBJ1-5	13	-	TGTGCCTGGAGTGTAGTGGGGGGGCAGCCCCAGCATTTT	CAWSVVGGQPQHF
-	TRBV7-3	TRBJ2-1	13	-	TGTGCCAGCAGCTTATCTGGGCGGGAAGAGCAGTTCTTC	CASSLSGREEQFF
TRBD1	TRBV19	TRBJ2-5	18	-	TGTGCCAGTCGACAGAGGGACAGGGGGTCTAGGGTCCAAGAGACCCAGTACTTC	CASRQRDRGSRVQETQYF
TRBD1	TRBV7-9	TRBJ1-1	16	-	TGTGCCAGCAGCTTAGCCTGGGGACAGGGAGGCACTGAAGCTTTCTTT	CASSLAWGQGGTEAFF
-	TRBV19	TRBJ2-7	14	-	TGTGCCAGTAGGATCGGGGTCGACACCTACGAGCAGTACTTC	CASRIGVDTYEQYF
TRBD1	TRBV5-8	TRBJ1-3	17	-	TGTGCCAGCAGCTATTACAGGGGACCGAGCTCTGGAAACACCATATATTTT	CASSYYRGPSSGNTIYF
-	TRBV28	TRBJ2-5	15	once	TGTGCCAGCAGTTCCCTCACAGTGACCCGGGGGACCCAGTACTTC	CASSSLTVTRGTQYF
-	TRBV7-2	TRBJ2-5	16	-	TGTGCCAGCAGCTTAGCCTCGGGCAGGGGACAAGAGACCCAGTACTTC	CASSLASGRGQETQYF
TRBD2	TRBV7-9	TRBJ2-1	15	once	TGTGCCAGCAGCCAGACTAGCGGGAGGGCCTTTGAGCAGTTCTTC	CASSQTSGRAFEQFF